This T cell receptor beta chain comes out of a study of OX40 agonist ivuxolimab in advanced cancers. The wider study: Patients received intravenous ivuxolimab every 2 weeks at 0.01 to 10 mg/kg.

Sequencing used immunoSEQ multiplex PCR; TCRdb keeps in-frame clones, though not all of them. The sample lists over 50,000 clones; 70% to 90% were seen once. On this clone itself: Its target is not known.

At cycle 4 day 1, cycle 7 day 1, and baseline, blood was sampled. The study, taken as a whole, reports: In the 0.1-3.0 mg/kg groups, partial responders showed among the lowest expansion.

The CDR3 runs to 17 residues. V lost 0 bases and J lost 0; bases outside the gene matches: 4. CDR1 and CDR2 from the germline V gene are SEHNR and FQNEAQ (reference sequence). The sequencing used CD4+ or CD8+ T cells sorted from blood, collected in a trial of the OX40 agonist ivuxolimab. This sequence joins TRBV7-9 and TRBJ2-1, with TRBD2 matching 8 bases. The receptor's source is an adult with an advanced solid tumor such as melanoma, head and neck, liver or kidney cancer. Here the CDR3 DNA reads TGTGCCAGCAGCTTAGCGGGCGGGAGGAGCTCCTACAATGAGCAGTTCTTC. This encodes CASSLAGGRSSYNEQFF. Supplemented by reference TRBV7-9 and TRBJ2-1, the full variable domain reads DTGVSQNPRHKITKRGQNVTFRCDPISEHNRLYWYRQTLGQGPEFLTYFQNEAQLEKSRLLSDRFSAERPKGSFSTLEIQRTEQGDSAMYLCASSLAGGRSSYNEQFFGPGTRLTVL.